This is a list of T cell receptor beta chains from one sample in a study of blood T cell repertoires in COVID-19. The repertoire was sequenced with immunoSEQ multiplex PCR; TCRdb's copy has only in-frame clones and lacks some. This sample yields under 350,000 clones, of which roughly 89% are seen a single time; approximately 4.2% belongs to the top ten. Source material: peripheral blood. Receptors originate from a man aged 40-49 years with acute or convalescent COVID-19. The CDR3 runs from the conserved cysteine through the conserved F or W. Fields, in order: V gene, D gene, J gene, clone size, CDR3 length, CDR3 protein, CDR3 DNA. D genes are given only for firm matches. The size of a clone is reported for some rows only, either as once, few or many, or as a class for expanded clones.

v_gene: TRBV29-1; d_gene: .; j_gene: TRBJ1-1; abundance: few; len: 14; CDR3aa: CSVLDDRRNTEAFF; CDR3nt: TGCAGCGTCTTGGACGACAGGAGGAACACTGAAGCTTTCTTT
v_gene: TRBV6-5; d_gene: TRBD2; j_gene: TRBJ2-7; abundance: .; len: 13; CDR3aa: CASRWGGSYEQYF; CDR3nt: TGTGCCAGCAGATGGGGGGGGAGCTACGAGCAGTACTTC
v_gene: TRBV3-1/TRBV3-2; d_gene: .; j_gene: TRBJ1-6; abundance: .; len: 15; CDR3aa: CASSQGERGNSPLHF; CDR3nt: TGTGCCAGCAGCCAAGGAGAAAGGGGTAATTCACCCCTCCACTTT
v_gene: TRBV10-3; d_gene: .; j_gene: TRBJ2-7; abundance: few; len: 14; CDR3aa: CATRKDKTHYEQYF; CDR3nt: TGTGCCACCAGGAAAGACAAGACCCACTACGAGCAGTACTTC
v_gene: TRBV29-1; d_gene: .; j_gene: TRBJ2-7; abundance: .; len: 15; CDR3aa: CSVEDRGTPTYEQYF; CDR3nt: TGCAGCGTTGAAGATCGAGGGACTCCGACCTACGAGCAGTACTTC
v_gene: TRBV2; d_gene: .; j_gene: TRBJ1-5; abundance: .; len: 13; CDR3aa: CASSVRRNQPQHF; CDR3nt: TGTGCCAGCAGTGTCCGCAGAAATCAGCCCCAGCATTTT
v_gene: TRBV2; d_gene: .; j_gene: TRBJ2-3; abundance: .; len: 14; CDR3aa: CASSEFIGADTQYF; CDR3nt: TGTGCCAGCAGTGAATTTATAGGGGCAGATACGCAGTATTTT
v_gene: TRBV5-5; d_gene: .; j_gene: TRBJ1-1; abundance: few; len: 11; CDR3aa: CASSLTLRSFF; CDR3nt: TGTGCCAGCAGCTTGACTCTGAGATCTTTCTTT
v_gene: TRBV29-1; d_gene: .; j_gene: TRBJ1-1; abundance: .; len: 16; CDR3aa: CSVVDSPLPMNTEAFF; CDR3nt: TGCAGCGTTGTGGACAGCCCACTTCCTATGAACACTGAAGCTTTCTTT
v_gene: TRBV6-2/TRBV6-3; d_gene: TRBD2; j_gene: TRBJ2-1; abundance: once; len: 14; CDR3aa: CASSSPAGYNEQFF; CDR3nt: TGTGCCAGCAGTTCTCCAGCGGGGTACAATGAGCAGTTCTTC
v_gene: TRBV29-1; d_gene: .; j_gene: TRBJ2-1; abundance: .; len: 13; CDR3aa: CSVIRLQSNEQFF; CDR3nt: TGCAGCGTTATCAGACTCCAATCCAATGAGCAGTTCTTC
v_gene: TRBV29-1; d_gene: TRBD1; j_gene: TRBJ1-1; abundance: .; len: 14; CDR3aa: CSVEEGTGGTEAFF; CDR3nt: TGCAGCGTTGAAGAGGGGACAGGGGGCACTGAAGCTTTCTTT
v_gene: TRBV19; d_gene: .; j_gene: TRBJ1-6; abundance: .; len: 15; CDR3aa: CASSWVGGGNSPLHF; CDR3nt: TGTGCCAGTAGTTGGGTGGGAGGGGGTAATTCACCCCTCCACTTT
v_gene: TRBV10-2; d_gene: TRBD1; j_gene: TRBJ1-1; abundance: once; len: 12; CDR3aa: CASTPDRAQAFF; CDR3nt: TGCGCCAGCACTCCCGACAGGGCGCAAGCTTTCTTT
v_gene: TRBV3-1/TRBV3-2; d_gene: .; j_gene: TRBJ2-7; abundance: .; len: 12; CDR3aa: CASSQANLEQYF; CDR3nt: TGTGCCAGCAGCCAAGCTAACCTCGAGCAGTACTTC
v_gene: TRBV6-5; d_gene: .; j_gene: TRBJ1-2; abundance: .; len: 13; CDR3aa: CASSRGHSHGYTF; CDR3nt: TGTGCCAGCAGTAGAGGACACAGCCATGGCTACACCTTC
v_gene: TRBV4-2; d_gene: TRBD2; j_gene: TRBJ2-3; abundance: .; len: 18; CDR3aa: CASSPRWGLAGPTDTQYF; CDR3nt: TGTGCCAGCAGCCCTCGATGGGGACTAGCGGGGCCCACAGATACGCAGTATTTT
v_gene: TRBV5-1; d_gene: .; j_gene: TRBJ1-6; abundance: .; len: 14; CDR3aa: CASGPREADSPLHF; CDR3nt: TGCGCCAGCGGCCCTCGGGAAGCGGATTCACCCCTCCACTTT
v_gene: TRBV15; d_gene: .; j_gene: TRBJ1-5; abundance: once; len: 14; CDR3aa: CATSRDPGDQPQHF; CDR3nt: TGTGCCACCAGCAGAGATCCAGGGGATCAGCCCCAGCATTTT
v_gene: TRBV10-3; d_gene: TRBD1; j_gene: TRBJ2-5; abundance: .; len: 15; CDR3aa: CAISDSDREVETQYF; CDR3nt: TGTGCCATCAGTGACTCGGACAGGGAGGTAGAGACCCAGTACTTC
v_gene: TRBV5-1; d_gene: .; j_gene: TRBJ1-3; abundance: .; len: 14; CDR3aa: CASSSSGPGNTIYF; CDR3nt: TGCGCCAGCAGCTCTTCAGGGCCCGGAAACACCATATATTTT
v_gene: TRBV2; d_gene: .; j_gene: TRBJ2-1; abundance: .; len: 13; CDR3aa: CASSQGSYNEQFF; CDR3nt: TGTGCCAGCAGCCAGGGGTCATACAATGAGCAGTTCTTC
v_gene: TRBV3-1/TRBV3-2; d_gene: .; j_gene: TRBJ1-3; abundance: .; len: 13; CDR3aa: CASSLGSRNTIYF; CDR3nt: TGTGCCAGCAGCCTCGGGTCACGAAACACCATATATTTT
v_gene: TRBV12-5; d_gene: TRBD1; j_gene: TRBJ1-2; abundance: few; len: 15; CDR3aa: CASGLDPGQGYGYTF; CDR3nt: TGTGCTAGTGGTTTGGACCCGGGACAGGGATATGGCTACACCTTC
v_gene: TRBV3-1/TRBV3-2; d_gene: .; j_gene: TRBJ1-1; abundance: .; len: 17; CDR3aa: CASSQDHLTGVNTEAFF; CDR3nt: TGTGCCAGCAGCCAAGATCATCTTACAGGTGTGAACACTGAAGCTTTCTTT
v_gene: TRBV24-1; d_gene: .; j_gene: TRBJ2-7; abundance: .; len: 16; CDR3aa: CATSDSTRTGTYEQYF; CDR3nt: TGTGCCACCAGTGATTCCACTAGGACGGGAACCTACGAGCAGTACTTC
v_gene: TRBV28; d_gene: .; j_gene: TRBJ1-6; abundance: .; len: 17; CDR3aa: CASKGGNLGGYNSPLHF; CDR3nt: TGTGCCAGCAAAGGGGGAAACCTAGGGGGTTATAATTCACCCCTCCACTTT
v_gene: TRBV27; d_gene: TRBD1; j_gene: TRBJ2-7; abundance: .; len: 14; CDR3aa: CASSRDRGTLEQYF; CDR3nt: TGTGCCAGCAGTCGGGACAGGGGGACGCTTGAGCAGTACTTC
v_gene: TRBV6-5; d_gene: .; j_gene: TRBJ2-7; abundance: .; len: 12; CDR3aa: CASTSGKGEQYF; CDR3nt: TGTGCCAGCACCTCCGGGAAGGGCGAGCAGTACTTC
v_gene: TRBV2; d_gene: .; j_gene: TRBJ1-2; abundance: .; len: 11; CDR3aa: CASSPHYGYTF; CDR3nt: TGTGCCAGCAGTCCTCACTATGGCTACACCTTC
v_gene: TRBV25-1; d_gene: .; j_gene: TRBJ2-5; abundance: once; len: 14; CDR3aa: CASSEWRGQETQYF; CDR3nt: TGTGCCAGCAGTGAATGGAGGGGCCAAGAGACCCAGTACTTC
v_gene: TRBV7-3; d_gene: TRBD1; j_gene: TRBJ1-1; abundance: .; len: 15; CDR3aa: CASSTQTGVNTEAFF; CDR3nt: TGTGCCAGCAGCACGCAGACAGGGGTGAACACTGAAGCTTTCTTT
v_gene: TRBV6-5; d_gene: TRBD1; j_gene: TRBJ1-1; abundance: .; len: 13; CDR3aa: CASRRDRVTEAFF; CDR3nt: TGTGCCAGCAGACGGGACAGGGTAACTGAAGCTTTCTTT
v_gene: TRBV13; d_gene: TRBD1; j_gene: TRBJ2-6; abundance: once; len: 18; CDR3aa: CASSARGQGDSGANVLTF; CDR3nt: TGTGCCAGCAGCGCTAGGGGACAGGGGGACTCTGGGGCCAACGTCCTGACTTTC
v_gene: TRBV6-1; d_gene: .; j_gene: TRBJ2-7; abundance: .; len: 13; CDR3aa: CASSEDLPPDTNF; CDR3nt: TGTGCCAGCAGTGAAGATTTGCCGCCAGATACCAATTTC
v_gene: TRBV9; d_gene: .; j_gene: TRBJ1-1; abundance: .; len: 13; CDR3aa: CASSVGMETEAFF; CDR3nt: TGTGCCAGCAGCGTAGGAATGGAGACTGAAGCTTTCTTT
v_gene: TRBV29-1; d_gene: TRBD1; j_gene: TRBJ1-2; abundance: .; len: 13; CDR3aa: CSVRTGGSYGYTF; CDR3nt: TGCAGCGTTCGGACAGGGGGCAGCTATGGCTACACCTTC
v_gene: TRBV19; d_gene: .; j_gene: TRBJ1-4; abundance: .; len: 15; CDR3aa: CASRTSRGNNEKLFF; CDR3nt: TGTGCCAGTAGGACCTCGAGAGGTAATAATGAAAAACTGTTTTTT
v_gene: TRBV25-1; d_gene: .; j_gene: TRBJ1-2; abundance: .; len: 12; CDR3aa: CASSAGSYGYTF; CDR3nt: TGTGCCAGCAGTGCGGGGAGCTATGGCTACACCTTC
v_gene: TRBV6-1; d_gene: .; j_gene: TRBJ1-1; abundance: .; len: 14; CDR3aa: CASSEALRGGEAFF; CDR3nt: TGTGCCAGCAGTGAAGCGCTTCGTGGAGGTGAAGCTTTCTTT
v_gene: TRBV20-1; d_gene: .; j_gene: TRBJ2-3; abundance: .; len: 13; CDR3aa: CSASHRGSDTQYF; CDR3nt: TGCAGTGCTAGTCATCGGGGTAGCGATACGCAGTATTTT
v_gene: TRBV5-4; d_gene: TRBD1; j_gene: TRBJ1-2; abundance: .; len: 12; CDR3aa: CASSVDRVGYTF; CDR3nt: TGTGCCAGCAGCGTCGACAGGGTTGGCTACACCTTC
v_gene: TRBV2; d_gene: .; j_gene: TRBJ1-5; abundance: .; len: 14; CDR3aa: CASSEVRSNQPQHF; CDR3nt: TGTGCCAGCAGTGAGGTACGGAGCAATCAGCCCCAGCATTTT
v_gene: TRBV19; d_gene: .; j_gene: TRBJ1-5; abundance: .; len: 17; CDR3aa: CASSMQRGDGPIQPQHF; CDR3nt: TGTGCCAGTAGTATGCAAAGGGGCGATGGTCCCATTCAGCCCCAGCATTTT
v_gene: TRBV29-1; d_gene: TRBD1; j_gene: TRBJ1-3; abundance: .; len: 12; CDR3aa: CSAGTGRNTIYF; CDR3nt: TGCAGCGCTGGGACAGGGAGAAACACCATATATTTT
v_gene: TRBV6-5; d_gene: .; j_gene: TRBJ1-1; abundance: .; len: 13; CDR3aa: CASIPSMNTEAFF; CDR3nt: TGTGCCAGCATCCCCAGTATGAACACTGAAGCTTTCTTT
v_gene: TRBV5-4; d_gene: TRBD2; j_gene: TRBJ2-4; abundance: .; len: 16; CDR3aa: CASSAGTSRTKNIQYF; CDR3nt: TGTGCCAGCAGCGCCGGGACTAGCAGAACCAAAAACATTCAGTACTTC
v_gene: TRBV5-1; d_gene: TRBD1; j_gene: TRBJ1-4; abundance: .; len: 14; CDR3aa: CASRTGAGNEKLFF; CDR3nt: TGCGCCAGCAGGACAGGGGCCGGTAATGAAAAACTGTTTTTT
v_gene: TRBV7-6; d_gene: .; j_gene: TRBJ1-3; abundance: .; len: 14; CDR3aa: CASSLDSAGNTIYF; CDR3nt: TGTGCCAGCAGCTTAGACAGTGCTGGAAACACCATATATTTT
v_gene: TRBV12-3/TRBV12-4; d_gene: .; j_gene: TRBJ1-2; abundance: .; len: 13; CDR3aa: CASSHGAGVGYTF; CDR3nt: TGTGCCAGCAGTCATGGAGCAGGGGTAGGCTACACCTTC
v_gene: TRBV29-1; d_gene: TRBD2; j_gene: TRBJ2-1; abundance: .; len: 16; CDR3aa: CSVEKGRLAGGNEQFF; CDR3nt: TGCAGCGTCGAAAAGGGGAGGCTAGCGGGGGGAAATGAGCAGTTCTTC
v_gene: TRBV5-6; d_gene: .; j_gene: TRBJ2-2; abundance: .; len: 17; CDR3aa: CASNPREHQLNTGELFF; CDR3nt: TGTGCCAGCAACCCTCGGGAACATCAATTAAACACCGGGGAGCTGTTTTTT
v_gene: TRBV12-5; d_gene: .; j_gene: TRBJ2-5; abundance: .; len: 14; CDR3aa: CASGPPSLQETQYF; CDR3nt: TGTGCTAGTGGTCCCCCTTCGCTACAAGAGACCCAGTACTTC
v_gene: TRBV9; d_gene: .; j_gene: TRBJ2-3; abundance: .; len: 16; CDR3aa: CASSVGVAESTDTQYF; CDR3nt: TGTGCCAGCAGCGTAGGGGTGGCGGAGAGCACAGATACGCAGTATTTT
v_gene: TRBV5-6; d_gene: TRBD1; j_gene: TRBJ1-1; abundance: .; len: 16; CDR3aa: CASSFGTGIGNTEAFF; CDR3nt: TGTGCCAGCAGCTTTGGGACAGGGATTGGGAACACTGAAGCTTTCTTT
v_gene: TRBV2; d_gene: TRBD1; j_gene: TRBJ1-1; abundance: .; len: 11; CDR3aa: CASKDQDRAFF; CDR3nt: TGTGCCAGCAAAGACCAGGACAGGGCTTTCTTT
v_gene: TRBV5-4; d_gene: TRBD2; j_gene: TRBJ2-1; abundance: .; len: 16; CDR3aa: CASSLRLAGDYNEQFF; CDR3nt: TGTGCCAGCAGCCTCCGACTGGCGGGGGATTACAATGAGCAGTTCTTC